This T cell receptor (beta chain) comes out of a study of identical twins. The study's findings and limits: For out-of-frame beta sequences, excess twin sharing was weaker. Among out-of-frame alpha sequences shared by twins, low generation probability occurred in excess.

With 4 bases removed from V and 5 bases from J, the gap between germline ends came to 6 bases. There are 12 residues in the CDR3. CDR1 and CDR2 from the germline V gene are LNHDA and SQIVND (reference sequence). A single record per CDR3 protein comes from TCRdb applying MiXCR to the 5' RACE reads. The sample lists about 500,000 distinct CDR3 sequences, around 15% occurring once. Of note for this clonotype: Its antigen is not identified.

The sample was also reused in another study, on yellow fever vaccine responses in identical twins.

The TCR originated in a woman under 30 in good health. This chain connects TRBV19 to TRBJ2-1, with D unresolved. The specimen was CD4+ T cells sorted from blood. The CDR3 is CASSTQHNEQFF. CDR3 sequence (DNA): TGTGCCAGTAGTACCCAGCACAATGAGCAGTTCTTC.